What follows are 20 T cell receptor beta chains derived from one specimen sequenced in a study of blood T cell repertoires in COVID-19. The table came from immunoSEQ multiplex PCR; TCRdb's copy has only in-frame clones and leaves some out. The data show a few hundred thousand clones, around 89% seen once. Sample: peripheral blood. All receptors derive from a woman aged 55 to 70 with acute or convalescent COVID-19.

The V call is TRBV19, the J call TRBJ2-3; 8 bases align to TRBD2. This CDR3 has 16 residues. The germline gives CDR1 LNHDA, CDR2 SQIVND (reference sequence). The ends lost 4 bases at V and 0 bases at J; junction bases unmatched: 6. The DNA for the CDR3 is TGTGCCAGTAGTACCCGACTAGCGACAAGCACAGATACGCAGTATTTT. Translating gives CASSTRLATSTDTQYF.

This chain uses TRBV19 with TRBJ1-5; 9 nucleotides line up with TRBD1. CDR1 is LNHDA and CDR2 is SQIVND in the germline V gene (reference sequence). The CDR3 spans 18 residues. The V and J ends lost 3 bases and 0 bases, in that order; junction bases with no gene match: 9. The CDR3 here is CASSIAPKTGGSNQPQHF. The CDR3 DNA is TGTGCCAGTAGTATCGCACCAAAGACAGGGGGTAGCAATCAGCCCCAGCATTTT.

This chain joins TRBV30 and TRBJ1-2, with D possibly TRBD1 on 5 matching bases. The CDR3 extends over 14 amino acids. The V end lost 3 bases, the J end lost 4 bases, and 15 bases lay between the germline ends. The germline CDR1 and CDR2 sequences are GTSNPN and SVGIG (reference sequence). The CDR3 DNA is TGTGCCTGGAGAAAACCCAGGGAAAGCTATGGCTACACCTTC. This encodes CAWRKPRESYGYTF.

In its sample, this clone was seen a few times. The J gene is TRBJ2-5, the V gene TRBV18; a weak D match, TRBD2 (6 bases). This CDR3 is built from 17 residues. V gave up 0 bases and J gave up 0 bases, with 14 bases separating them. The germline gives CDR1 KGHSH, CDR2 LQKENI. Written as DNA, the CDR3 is TGTGCCAGCTCACCACCCGGGGGTTTGTTAGACCAAGAGACCCAGTACTTC. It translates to CASSPPGGLLDQETQYF.

The CDR3 protein is CASSLGMGVGVDTEAFF. CDR3 in DNA: TGTGCCAGCAGCCTCGGCATGGGAGTCGGAGTGGACACTGAAGCTTTCTTT. This chain uses TRBV6-2 or TRBV6-3 with TRBJ1-1; D call uncertain. The CDR3 is 17 residues long. The V gene's germline CDR1 is MNHEY and CDR2 SVGEGT. V was clipped by 6 bases and J by 3 bases, with 23 bases between them.

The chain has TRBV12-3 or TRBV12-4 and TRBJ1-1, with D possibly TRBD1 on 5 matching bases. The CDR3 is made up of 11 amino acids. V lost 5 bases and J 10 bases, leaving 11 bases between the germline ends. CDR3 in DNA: TGTGCCAGCAGTCGCTCAAGGGGAGCTTTCTTT. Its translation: CASSRSRGAFF.

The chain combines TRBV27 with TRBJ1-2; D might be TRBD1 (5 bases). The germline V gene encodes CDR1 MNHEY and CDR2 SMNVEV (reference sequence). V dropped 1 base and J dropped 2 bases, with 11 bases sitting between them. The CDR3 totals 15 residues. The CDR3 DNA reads TGTGCCAGCAGTTTATTGGTCGGGGGGAACTATGGCTACACCTTC. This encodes CASSLLVGGNYGYTF.

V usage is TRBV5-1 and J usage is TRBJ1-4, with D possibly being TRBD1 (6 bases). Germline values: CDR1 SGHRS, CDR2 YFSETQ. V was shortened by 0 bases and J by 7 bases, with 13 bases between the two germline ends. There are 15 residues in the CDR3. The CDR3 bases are TGCGCCAGCAGCTTGGCGGGGGGCCTCTTTGAAAAACTGTTTTTT. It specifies CASSLAGGLFEKLFF.

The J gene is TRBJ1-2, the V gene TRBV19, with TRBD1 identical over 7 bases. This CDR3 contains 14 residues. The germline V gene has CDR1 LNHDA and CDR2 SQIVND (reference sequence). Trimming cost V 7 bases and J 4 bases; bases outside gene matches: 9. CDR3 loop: CASNTRQGIYGYTF. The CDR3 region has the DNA TGTGCCAGTAACACGCGACAGGGAATCTATGGCTACACCTTC. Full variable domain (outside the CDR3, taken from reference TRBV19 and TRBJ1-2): DGGITQSPKYLFRKEGQNVTLSCEQNLNHDAMYWYRQDPGQGLRLIYYSQIVNDFQKGDIAEGYSVSREKKESFPLTVTSAQKNPTAFYLCASNTRQGIYGYTFGSGTRLTVV.

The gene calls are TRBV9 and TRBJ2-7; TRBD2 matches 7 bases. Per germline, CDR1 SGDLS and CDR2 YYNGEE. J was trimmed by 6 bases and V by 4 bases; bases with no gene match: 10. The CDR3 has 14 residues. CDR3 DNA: TGTGCCAGCAGCCCCCGCCAGGGAGGGCCCGAGCAGTACTTC. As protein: CASSPRQGGPEQYF.

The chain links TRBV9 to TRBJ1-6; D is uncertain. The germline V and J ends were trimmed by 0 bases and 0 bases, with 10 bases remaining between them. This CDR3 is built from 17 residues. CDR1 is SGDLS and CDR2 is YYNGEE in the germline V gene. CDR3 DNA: TGTGCCAGCAGCGTAGGCAGCGCGAGCTCCTATAATTCACCCCTCCACTTT. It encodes CASSVGSASSYNSPLHF.

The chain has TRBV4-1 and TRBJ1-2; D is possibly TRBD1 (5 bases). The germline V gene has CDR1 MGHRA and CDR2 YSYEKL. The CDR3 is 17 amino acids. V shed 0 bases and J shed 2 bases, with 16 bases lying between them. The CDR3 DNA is TGCGCCAGCAGCCAAGAAAGGGGCTCATTATTAAACTATGGCTACACCTTC. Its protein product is CASSQERGSLLNYGYTF.

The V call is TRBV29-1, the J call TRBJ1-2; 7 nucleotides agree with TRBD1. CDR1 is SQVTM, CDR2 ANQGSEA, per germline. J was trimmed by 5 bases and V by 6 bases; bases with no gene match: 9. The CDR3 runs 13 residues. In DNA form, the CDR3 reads TGCAGCGTGGGGGAAACAGGGGATTATGGCTACACCTTC. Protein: CSVGETGDYGYTF.

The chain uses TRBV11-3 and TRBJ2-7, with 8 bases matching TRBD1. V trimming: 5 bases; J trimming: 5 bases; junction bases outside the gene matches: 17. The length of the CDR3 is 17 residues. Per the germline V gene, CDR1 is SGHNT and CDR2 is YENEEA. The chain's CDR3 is CASSPRQGATARNEQYF. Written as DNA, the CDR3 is TGTGCCAGCAGCCCGCGTCAGGGGGCGACTGCTCGTAACGAGCAGTACTTC.

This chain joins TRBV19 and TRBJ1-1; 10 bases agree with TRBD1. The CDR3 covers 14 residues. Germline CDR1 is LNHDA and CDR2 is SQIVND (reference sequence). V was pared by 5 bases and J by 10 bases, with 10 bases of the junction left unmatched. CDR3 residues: CASSPGQGEAGAFF. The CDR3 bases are TGTGCCAGTAGTCCCGGACAGGGGGAGGCCGGAGCTTTCTTT.

This chain's CDR3 is CASSESGGLARGLWGYGYTF. The CDR3 DNA reads TGTGCCAGCAGTGAAAGTGGAGGGTTAGCGAGAGGTTTATGGGGCTATGGCTACACCTTC. This chain connects TRBV6-1 to TRBJ1-2; D remains ambiguous. Trimming cost V 2 bases and J 4 bases, with 29 bases left between them. Germline V gene lookup returns CDR1 MNHNS and CDR2 SASEGT. CDR3 length: 20 amino acids.

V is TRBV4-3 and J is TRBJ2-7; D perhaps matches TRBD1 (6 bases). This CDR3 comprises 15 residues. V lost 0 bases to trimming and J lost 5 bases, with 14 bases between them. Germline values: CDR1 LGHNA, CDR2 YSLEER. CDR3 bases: TGCGCCAGCAGCCAAGACCCGGCAGGGGTCGACGAGCAGTACTTC. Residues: CASSQDPAGVDEQYF.

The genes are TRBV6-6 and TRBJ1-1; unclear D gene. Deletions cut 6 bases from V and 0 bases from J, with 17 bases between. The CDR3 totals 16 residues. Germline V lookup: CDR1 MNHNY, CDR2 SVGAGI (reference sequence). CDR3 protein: CASSPADQVMNTEAFF. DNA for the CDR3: TGTGCCAGCAGCCCAGCCGACCAGGTAATGAACACTGAAGCTTTCTTT.

The CDR3 DNA reads as TGTGCCAGCAGCATAGGGGGCTTCGCTAACTATGGCTACACCTTC. This translates into CASSIGGFANYGYTF. The chain couples TRBV7-2 to TRBJ1-2; 7 bases fit TRBD1. The germline V gene has CDR1 SGHTA and CDR2 FQGNSA. Trimming took 5 bases from V and 0 from J; bases not matched to a gene: 6. The CDR3 runs 15 residues.

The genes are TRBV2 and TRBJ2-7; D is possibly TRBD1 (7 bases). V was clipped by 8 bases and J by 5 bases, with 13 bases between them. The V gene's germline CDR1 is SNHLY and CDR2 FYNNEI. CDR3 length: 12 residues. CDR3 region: CASHRGGNEQYF. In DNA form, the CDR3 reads TGTGCCAGCCACAGGGGAGGCAACGAGCAGTACTTC.